This note documents a single TCR beta chain sequence. This clone was seen a handful of times. Its antigen remains undetermined. No base-level quality is on record; no much larger clone is a single base apart. These data come from a study of blood T cell repertoires in COVID-19 (TCRdb year 2020). In terms of the full investigation: Samples from collaborators originated in the United States, Italy and Spain and spanned both the acute and convalescent phases of COVID-19. The prospective study material was composed of cDNA or gDNA derived from T cells, B-cell-depleted T cells, or PBMCs. Subjects who had been exposed to COVID-19, were actively infected with it, or had recovered from it provided the deeply sampled blood TCRbeta repertoires that made up the dataset. The repertoires were made available in a free public database intended to serve as a resource for research on the immune response to SARS-CoV-2. Samples were obtained from the ongoing ImmuneRACE study (first 160 participants) and from over a thousand subjects provided by 6 global collaborators. A de-identified subject ID, COVID-19 status, age in years and sex were almost always included in the sample metadata. Where HLA class I and class II types were available, the types were taken from metadata supplied by the sample provider, not from assay-based typing.

TCRbeta CDR3 regions were amplified from genomic DNA using the immunoSEQ Assay, a bias-controlled multiplex PCR. Per the original workflow: Within the assay, amplification of reference gene primers was used to estimate how many nucleated cells each sample contained. Sequence reads were collapsed and filtered to measure the absolute abundance of every unique TCRbeta CDR3 rearrangement. For each sample, productive Simpson clonality was calculated as the square root of Simpson's diversity index over productive rearrangements. What TCRdb holds here is the immuneACCESS table cut down to in-frame rearrangements. Part of the clones is not present; checked against another copy, under half of the missing clones reflect an unresolved V gene, and the others are unexplained. That table furnishes V, J and clone size, whereas the DNA furnished D and trimming. For this sample the table gives approximately 260,000 clones, of which roughly 90% were detected only once. Approximately 2% of the sample lies in the top ten.

Study-wide conclusions, independent of this receptor: The quantity of clinical and demographic metadata differed by source and by participant and was supplied without curation.

The CDR3 sequence holds 14 residues, the cysteine and phenylalanine included. Only CDR3 DNA remains: 42 bases, in frame from the first base. V is clipped by 7 bases and J by 3 bases, and the sequence between their germline boundaries is 15 bases long. CDR1 and CDR2 are read off the germline V gene (reference sequence) as SEHNR and FQNEAQ. In the prospective study, participants were 18 to 89 years old, resided in about two dozen geographic areas of the United States, and were enrolled through a virtual design. To assign participants to cohorts, the prospective study relied on clinical history that participants themselves reported in a screening survey and a study questionnaire. Recovered participants in ImmuneRACE Cohort 3 were defined as having two consecutive negative NP/OP PCR tests, clearance from a healthcare professional, or resolution of symptoms. Each participant in the prospective study had whole blood, serum and a nasopharyngeal or oropharyngeal swab collected by mobile phlebotomists. Prospective study participants could optionally give additional blood draws and questionnaires over a roughly two-month period. Before DNA extraction, blood samples from the prospective study were shipped at room temperature or frozen.

The chain is made from TRBV7-9 and TRBJ1-1, with an unclear D gene assignment. Sequences were obtained from PBMCs or T cells enriched from blood (not recorded which). The source of this sequence is a woman aged 60-75 years who had recovered from COVID-19. The CDR3 sequence is CASNRYRGDTEAFF. The DNA sequence is TGTGCCAGCAACCGCTACCGAGGAGACACTGAAGCTTTCTTT.